What follows are 30 T cell receptor beta chains derived from one specimen sequenced in a study of blood T cell repertoires in COVID-19. Clones were read by immunoSEQ multiplex PCR, and TCRdb kept only the in-frame ones, dropping some. The sample consists of more than 70,000 clones, about 88% of them appearing once. Sequenced sample: peripheral blood. These receptor sequences come from a man aged 50-60 years with acute or convalescent COVID-19.

The rearrangement joins TRBV4-1 to TRBJ1-1; D gene ambiguous. The CDR3 is 14 amino acids. The germline gives CDR1 MGHRA, CDR2 YSYEKL. Trimming took off 0 bases at V and 2 bases at J, with 7 bases between the two ends. The CDR3 spells CASSQEEGNTEAFF. CDR3 DNA sequence: TGCGCCAGCAGCCAAGAAGAGGGAAACACTGAAGCTTTCTTT.

V and J are TRBV5-1 and TRBJ2-3, with 7 bases aligning to TRBD2. The CDR3 covers 16 residues. V lost 4 bases, J lost 2 bases, and 10 bases stayed unmatched. Germline loops: CDR1 SGHRS, CDR2 YFSETQ. The CDR3 bases are TGCGCCAGCAGCGATGGGCGCGGGGGACCCACAGATACGCAGTATTTT. Protein product: CASSDGRGGPTDTQYF. Full variable domain (rest looked up from reference TRBV5-1 and TRBJ2-3): KAGVTQTPRYLIKTRGQQVTLSCSPISGHRSVSWYQQTPGQGLQFLFEYFSETQRNKGNFPGRFSGRQFSNSRSEMNVSTLELGDSALYLCASSDGRGGPTDTQYFGPGTRLTVL.

The chain has TRBV11-2 and TRBJ1-1, with D perhaps TRBD1 (5 bases). Germline values: CDR1 SGHAT, CDR2 FQNNGV. V lost 4 bases and J 5 bases, leaving 23 bases between the germline ends. This CDR3 comprises 17 residues. The CDR3 here is CASSSSARAPGGTEAFF. In nucleotides, the CDR3 is TGTGCCAGCAGCTCATCAGCCAGGGCCCCGGGGGGGACTGAAGCTTTCTTT.

The V gene is TRBV19, the J gene TRBJ1-5; possible D gene TRBD1, 5 bases. Germline assignment: CDR1 LNHDA and CDR2 SQIVND (reference sequence). V dropped 5 bases and J dropped 0 bases, with 17 bases sitting between them. The CDR3 loop spans 17 amino acids. CDR3 in DNA: TGTGCCAGTAGTCCCACGGGGGTCCGGGGTAGCAATCAGCCCCAGCATTTT. Its translation is CASSPTGVRGSNQPQHF.

The chain couples TRBV6-5 to TRBJ1-5, with TRBD1 matching 9 bases. The V segment lost 6 bases and the J segment 9 bases; nucleotides outside the gene matches: 6. Germline CDR1 reads MNHEY; CDR2 reads SVGAGI. CDR3 size: 13 residues. CDR3 sequence: CASRGTGYGPQHF. In DNA form, the CDR3 reads TGTGCCAGCAGAGGGACAGGGTATGGGCCCCAGCATTTT.

This chain connects TRBV30 to TRBJ1-1; D gene uncertain. The germline V gene has CDR1 GTSNPN and CDR2 SVGIG (reference sequence). The CDR3 totals 12 residues. Trimming pared 5 bases from V and 2 bases from J, leaving 9 bases between. The CDR3 loop reads CAWGQANTEAFF. The CDR3 nucleotides are TGTGCCTGGGGCCAGGCCAACACTGAAGCTTTCTTT.

CDR3 DNA: TGTGCCAGCAGCGTAGGAATCGGGGGGGCCGACAATGAGCAGTTCTTC. Amino acid sequence: CASSVGIGGADNEQFF. This chain connects TRBV9 to TRBJ2-1; the match to TRBD2 covers 8 bases. The germline gives CDR1 SGDLS, CDR2 YYNGEE. Trimming at V came to 0 bases and at J to 5 bases, leaving 7 bases not matched to a gene. The CDR3 is 16 amino acids. Based on the CDR3 plus reference TRBV9 and TRBJ2-1, the full variable domain is DSGVTQTPKHLITATGQRVTLRCSPRSGDLSVYWYQQSLDQGLQFLIQYYNGEERAKGNILERFSAQQFPDLHSELNLSSLELGDSALYFCASSVGIGGADNEQFFGPGTRLTVL.

With regard to this clone: The same CDR3 arises from other DNA sequences in this sample as well. This CDR3 is CASSAGTGGAGETQYF. The CDR3 DNA is TGTGCCAGCAGTGCCGGGACTGGGGGGGCAGGGGAGACCCAGTACTTC. This rearrangement joins TRBV28 to TRBJ2-5; TRBD2 is a possible D gene (7 bases). V was shortened by 5 bases and J by 5 bases, with 21 bases between the two germline ends. The germline CDR1 and CDR2 sequences are MDHEN and SYDVKM. CDR3 size: 16 residues. Variable domain in full (rest from reference TRBV28 and TRBJ2-5): DVKVTQSSRYLVKRTGEKVFLECVQDMDHENMFWYRQDPGLGLRLIYFSYDVKMKEKGDIPEGYSVSREKKERFSLILESASTNQTSMYLCASSAGTGGAGETQYFGPGTRLLVL.

The rearrangement uses TRBV5-1 and TRBJ2-5, with a possible D match to TRBD2 (6 bases). With 4 bases removed from V and 4 bases from J, the gap between germline ends came to 14 bases. The CDR3 extends over 14 amino acids. Per germline, CDR1 SGHRS and CDR2 YFSETQ. CDR3 coding DNA: TGCGCCAGCAGCCCCGGGGGATCGGGAGAGACCCAGTACTTC. Translating it yields CASSPGGSGETQYF.

Only one count was recorded for this clone. This chain connects TRBV18 to TRBJ2-3; the match to TRBD1 covers 8 bases. This CDR3 is 15 amino acids long. CDR1 and CDR2 from the germline V gene are KGHSH and LQKENI. J gave up 2 bases and V 3 bases, and 4 bases lay outside the gene matches. For the CDR3, the DNA is TGTGCCAGCTCACCCGCAGGGGGCAACACAGATACGCAGTATTTT. This translates into CASSPAGGNTDTQYF.

V and J are TRBV2 and TRBJ2-5; D is perhaps TRBD2 (6 bases). V gave up 0 bases and J gave up 5 bases, with 13 bases separating them. There are 15 residues in the CDR3. Germline V CDR1 and CDR2: SNHLY, FYNNEI. DNA for the CDR3: TGTGCCAGCAGTGAAGCGCTCCCGGGGGTGGAGACCCAGTACTTC. As protein: CASSEALPGVETQYF. The complete variable domain, with remaining parts taken from reference TRBV2 and TRBJ2-5, reads EPEVTQTPSHQVTQMGQEVILRCVPISNHLYFYWYRQILGQKVEFLVSFYNNEISEKSEIFDDQFSVERPDGSNFTLKIRSTKLEDSAMYFCASSEALPGVETQYFGPGTRLLVL.

The V gene is TRBV3-1 (or the pseudogene TRBV3-2), the J gene TRBJ1-1, with TRBD1 matching 9 bases. The CDR3 contains 14 residues. The V segment lost 6 bases and the J segment 5 bases; nucleotides outside the gene matches: 7. Germline CDR1 is LGHDT and CDR2 is YNNKEL (reference sequence). The CDR3 DNA sequence: TGTGCCAGCAGTCCGACAGGGGGTAGGACTGAAGCTTTCTTT. This codes for CASSPTGGRTEAFF.

The sample holds one count of this clone. The chain has TRBV29-1 and TRBJ1-1, with 11 nucleotides matching TRBD1. The junction had 21 bases not matched to a gene; V was cut back by 6 bases and J by 6 bases. CDR3 size: 18 residues. From germline, CDR1 is SQVTM and CDR2 ANQGSEA. CDR3 sequence (DNA): TGCAGCGTCGTAACCACTAAGGACAGGGGGCTCTTTGGCTCTGAAGCTTTCTTT. Translation gives CSVVTTKDRGLFGSEAFF.

The J gene is TRBJ1-3, the V gene TRBV7-6; tentatively, D is TRBD1 (5 bases). The V end lost 5 bases, the J end lost 3 bases, and 11 bases lay between the germline ends. Germline values: CDR1 SGHVS, CDR2 FNYEAQ. The CDR3 is 14 amino acids. CDR3 region: CASSRAGDGNTIYF. Here the CDR3 DNA reads TGTGCCAGCAGCCGCGCGGGGGATGGAAACACCATATATTTT. Full variable domain (missing parts from reference TRBV7-6 and TRBJ1-3): GAGVSQSPRYKVTKRGQDVALRCDPISGHVSLYWYRQALGQGPEFLTYFNYEAQQDKSGLPNDRFSAERPEGSISTLTIQRTEQRDSAMYRCASSRAGDGNTIYFGEGSWLTVV.

The chain recombines TRBV7-2 with TRBJ2-3, with 9 positions matching TRBD2. The CDR3 is made up of 15 amino acids. The germline gives CDR1 SGHTA, CDR2 FQGNSA. V lost 7 bases to trimming and J lost 5 bases; unmatched junction nucleotides: 10. CDR3 DNA sequence: TGTGCCAGCAACCCGATAGCGGGGGTAGGAGATACGCAGTATTTT. Its protein product is CASNPIAGVGDTQYF.

The chain combines TRBV9 with TRBJ2-2; possible D gene TRBD2, 5 bases. Trimming stripped 3 bases from V and 4 bases from J, with 10 bases between. CDR3 length equals 14 residues. Germline V gene data show CDR1 as SGDLS and CDR2 as YYNGEE. In DNA form, the CDR3 reads TGTGCCAGCAGCGAGGTGGGAGTCACCGGGGAGCTGTTTTTT. Amino acid sequence: CASSEVGVTGELFF. The whole variable domain, remainder taken from reference TRBV9 and TRBJ2-2, is DSGVTQTPKHLITATGQRVTLRCSPRSGDLSVYWYQQSLDQGLQFLIQYYNGEERAKGNILERFSAQQFPDLHSELNLSSLELGDSALYFCASSEVGVTGELFFGEGSRLTVL.

V usage is TRBV4-2 and J usage is TRBJ1-1, with 8 nucleotides matching TRBD1. The CDR3 length is 15 residues. Per the germline V gene, CDR1 is LGHNA and CDR2 is YNFKEQ. The V gene end was trimmed by 3 bases and the J gene end by 4 bases; junction bases not matched to a gene: 7. CDR3 protein: CASSHAGTGSTEAFF. In DNA form, the CDR3 reads TGTGCCAGCAGCCACGCCGGGACAGGAAGCACTGAAGCTTTCTTT.

The chain recombines TRBV5-1 with TRBJ1-5, with 8 bases lining up with TRBD1. Germline V gene data show CDR1 as SGHRS and CDR2 as YFSETQ. V shed 4 bases and J 7 bases; nucleotides not matched to a gene: 10. This CDR3 region has 15 residues. The CDR3 nucleotides read TGCGCCAGCAGCCCGTTCCCAGGGGGCGGACAGCCCCAGCATTTT. Translation: CASSPFPGGGQPQHF.

In its sample, this clone was seen once. V usage is TRBV28 and J usage is TRBJ1-5; D not certain. Per germline, CDR1 MDHEN and CDR2 SYDVKM. The CDR3 is 15 residues long. The germline V and J ends were trimmed by 6 bases and 3 bases, with 15 bases remaining between them. CDR3 protein: CASRPPGGPNQPQHF. The CDR3 DNA follows: TGTGCCAGCAGGCCCCCCGGTGGTCCCAATCAGCCCCAGCATTTT.

The V and J genes are TRBV21-1 and TRBJ1-2. TRBV21-1 is labeled a pseudogene. The CDR3 is 12 amino acids. The CDR3 sequence is CASSEYFDGYTF. CDR3 DNA sequence: TGTGCCAGCAGCGAGTATTTTGATGGCTACACCTTC.

J is TRBJ1-5 and V is TRBV3-1 (or the pseudogene TRBV3-2), with D maybe TRBD1 (6 bases). This CDR3 region has 15 residues. Trimming removed 3 bases at V and 1 base at J, with 10 bases between. Germline V gene sequence: CDR1 LGHDT, CDR2 YNNKEL (reference sequence). In nucleotides, the CDR3 is TGTGCCAGCAGCCAGCAACAGGGCAGCAATCAGCCCCAGCATTTT. This translates into CASSQQQGSNQPQHF.

The rearrangement uses TRBV2 and TRBJ1-5; 7 bases line up with TRBD1. This CDR3 spans 15 amino acids. V lost 8 bases to trimming and J lost 3 bases; unmatched junction nucleotides: 10. Germline values: CDR1 SNHLY, CDR2 FYNNEI. CDR3 protein: CASGPGQTFNQPQHF. The CDR3 DNA reads as TGTGCCAGCGGGCCGGGACAGACATTCAATCAGCCCCAGCATTTT.

The V gene is TRBV19, the J gene TRBJ1-5; no firm D call. CDR1 and CDR2 (germline): LNHDA, SQIVND (reference sequence). The germline V and J ends were trimmed by 3 bases and 7 bases, with 10 bases remaining between them. The CDR3 is 13 residues long. The CDR3 bases are TGTGCCAGTAGTATTGGTCGGGAGCAGCCCCAGCATTTT. Translation: CASSIGREQPQHF. The full variable domain, rest sourced from reference TRBV19 and TRBJ1-5, is DGGITQSPKYLFRKEGQNVTLSCEQNLNHDAMYWYRQDPGQGLRLIYYSQIVNDFQKGDIAEGYSVSREKKESFPLTVTSAQKNPTAFYLCASSIGREQPQHFGDGTRLSIL.

This chain links TRBV2 with TRBJ2-3; TRBD1 aligns across 9 bases. The CDR3 is made up of 16 amino acids. From germline, CDR1 is SNHLY and CDR2 FYNNEI. Germline trimming cut 6 bases from V and 1 base from J; bases unmatched to any gene: 8. CDR3 protein: CASRKGQGGGTDTQYF. The CDR3 coding sequence is TGTGCCAGCAGGAAGGGACAGGGCGGCGGCACAGATACGCAGTATTTT.

The J gene is TRBJ1-4, the V gene TRBV28; D possibly corresponds to TRBD1 (5 bases). There are 14 residues in the CDR3. With 3 bases removed from V and 7 bases from J, the gap between germline ends came to 12 bases. Germline-derived CDR1 and CDR2 are MDHEN and SYDVKM. The CDR3 loop reads CASSLPSTGEKLFF. The CDR3 nucleotides read TGTGCCAGCAGTTTGCCTAGTACAGGTGAAAAACTGTTTTTT.

V and J are TRBV13 and TRBJ1-2; 8 nucleotides agree with TRBD1. CDR3 length equals 16 residues. CDR1 and CDR2 (germline): PRHDT, FYEKMQ (reference sequence). The trim removed 5 bases at V and 5 bases at J, leaving 13 bases unmatched. CDR3 DNA: TGTGCCAGCAGCACTGGGACAGGCGCCCCTTCTTATGGCTACACCTTC. This codes for CASSTGTGAPSYGYTF.

The chain recombines TRBV24-1 with TRBJ2-3; tentative D call: TRBD1 (5 bases). CDR3 length: 17 amino acids. Trimming left V 0 bases short and J 0 bases short, with 12 bases between. Germline CDR1 KGHDR, CDR2 SFDVKD. The CDR3 nucleotides are TGTGCCACCAGTGATTTGCCGGCCCAGGGTAGCACAGATACGCAGTATTTT. Translating it yields CATSDLPAQGSTDTQYF.

The table lists this clone with a few counts. V and J are TRBV7-2 and TRBJ2-7, with D possibly TRBD1 on 6 matching bases. This CDR3 contains 14 residues. CDR1 is SGHTA and CDR2 is FQGNSA in the germline V gene. The V gene lost 5 bases and the J gene lost 2 bases, with 13 bases spanning the gap. CDR3 residues: CASSPQGVPYEQYF. CDR3 DNA sequence: TGTGCCAGCAGCCCACAGGGTGTTCCCTACGAGCAGTACTTC.

This rearrangement joins TRBV13 to TRBJ2-1; 10 bases are shared with TRBD2. CDR3 size: 16 residues. Per germline, CDR1 PRHDT and CDR2 FYEKMQ (reference sequence). With V trimmed by 5 bases and J by 4 bases, 8 bases remained unmatched. The chain's CDR3 is CASSPLPSGGYNEQFF. The CDR3 DNA reads as TGTGCCAGCAGCCCCCTCCCTAGCGGGGGATACAATGAGCAGTTCTTC.

The chain employs TRBV10-3 and TRBJ1-2, with TRBD1 matching over 8 bases. The ends lost 7 bases at V and 4 bases at J; junction bases unmatched: 8. Looked up from germline, CDR1 is ENHRY and CDR2 is SYGVKD. This CDR3 spans 14 amino acids. The CDR3 here is CAIKQDRASYGYTF. Here the CDR3 DNA reads TGTGCCATCAAGCAGGACAGGGCTAGCTATGGCTACACCTTC.